A single sample gave rise to the 22 T cell receptor beta chains below, sequenced in a study of T cell responses to AZD1222 COVID-19 vaccine. Generated by immunoSEQ multiplex PCR, the TCRdb table keeps only in-frame clones and is missing some. The sample records approximately 130,000 clones, 70% to 90% being singletons. The sample here was peripheral blood, taken on day 0 of AZD1222 vaccination. The receptors come from an adult in good health.

This sequence joins TRBV27 and TRBJ2-2; 9 bases line up with TRBD2. The germline CDR1 and CDR2 sequences are MNHEY and SMNVEV (reference sequence). The CDR3 loop spans 16 amino acids. The trim removed 3 bases at V and 9 bases at J, leaving 11 bases unmatched. The CDR3 here is CASSLNSGGKARELFF. The CDR3 region has the DNA TGTGCCAGCAGTTTGAATAGCGGGGGCAAAGCAAGGGAGCTGTTTTTT.

This chain links TRBV3-1 (or the pseudogene TRBV3-2) with TRBJ1-3; D is uncertain. CDR3 length: 15 amino acids. Germline V gene lookup returns CDR1 LGHDT and CDR2 YNNKEL (reference sequence). With 3 bases removed from V and 0 bases from J, the gap between germline ends came to 9 bases. CDR3 sequence reads: CASSQLASSGNTIYF. CDR3 nucleotides: TGTGCCAGCAGCCAGCTTGCGAGCTCTGGAAACACCATATATTTT.

The chain couples TRBV5-5 to TRBJ2-7; 7 positions match TRBD1. The CDR3 has 15 residues. V trimming: 2 bases; J trimming: 0 bases; junction bases outside the gene matches: 5. Per the germline V gene, CDR1 is SGHKS and CDR2 is YYEKEE (reference sequence). CDR3 sequence: CASSFSWDSSYEQYF. The CDR3 DNA is TGTGCCAGCAGCTTTTCGTGGGACAGCTCCTACGAGCAGTACTTC.

This chain links TRBV4-3 with TRBJ1-1; the D is unclear. CDR1 and CDR2 (germline): LGHNA, YSLEER. The CDR3 loop spans 13 amino acids. Trimming shortened V by 0 bases and J by 11 bases, and 13 bases separated the two germline ends. CDR3 in DNA: TGCGCCAGCAGCCAAGATTTGGCCTCGACTGCTTTCTTT. Residues: CASSQDLASTAFF.

The rearrangement joins TRBV9 to TRBJ2-1; the match to TRBD2 covers 8 bases. The germline CDR1 and CDR2 sequences are SGDLS and YYNGEE. The CDR3 consists of 17 residues. V gave up 0 bases and J gave up 4 bases; unmatched junction bases: 9. DNA for the CDR3: TGTGCCAGCAGCGTAGCTGAGGCGGGAGGTACTTACAATGAGCAGTTCTTC. Encoded protein: CASSVAEAGGTYNEQFF.

This chain links TRBV18 with TRBJ1-1; weak D call: TRBD1 (5 bases). This CDR3 spans 16 amino acids. The germline CDR1 and CDR2 sequences are KGHSH and LQKENI. The ends were cut back, 0 bases at V and 1 base at J, with 12 bases in the middle. As DNA, the CDR3 is TGTGCCAGCTCACCACCGATAGGGGTTCGGAACACTGAAGCTTTCTTT. It encodes CASSPPIGVRNTEAFF.

The chain couples TRBV3-1 (or the pseudogene TRBV3-2) to TRBJ2-1, with 15 bases that match TRBD2. After removal of 4 bases from V and 7 bases from J, the junction contained 14 bases not matched to a gene. The V gene's germline CDR1 is LGHDT and CDR2 YNNKEL (reference sequence). This CDR3 is built from 19 residues. CDR3 loop: CASSPLGLAGGTWGNEQFF. In DNA, the CDR3 is TGTGCCAGCAGCCCTCTGGGACTAGCGGGAGGCACCTGGGGAAATGAGCAGTTCTTC.

This chain joins TRBV29-1 and TRBJ1-1, with D maybe TRBD1 (5 bases). From germline, CDR1 is SQVTM and CDR2 ANQGSEA. This CDR3 contains 12 residues. V was shortened by 4 bases and J by 4 bases, with 10 bases between the two germline ends. The CDR3 DNA reads as TGCAGCGTTGTGCCGGGGGGCACTGAAGCTTTCTTT. Its protein product is CSVVPGGTEAFF.

This clone was seen only a few times. V is TRBV6-5 and J is TRBJ1-6; perhaps TRBD1 as D (5 bases). From germline, CDR1 is MNHEY and CDR2 SVGAGI. The germline V and J ends were trimmed by 10 bases and 6 bases, with 19 bases remaining between them. This CDR3 has 15 residues. CDR3 nucleotides: TGTGCCACCATGCCCAGGGCGTTGGGTAATTCACCCCTCCACTTT. Protein product: CATMPRALGNSPLHF.

This clone was observed a few times. The chain has TRBV5-1 and TRBJ2-2; 7 bases match TRBD2. This CDR3 spans 14 amino acids. The germline V gene encodes CDR1 SGHRS and CDR2 YFSETQ. V lost 2 bases to trimming and J lost 3 bases; unmatched junction nucleotides: 1. Here the CDR3 reads CASSLREDTGELFF. DNA for the CDR3: TGCGCCAGCAGCTTACGGGAGGACACCGGGGAGCTGTTTTTT.

This sequence joins TRBV6-6 and TRBJ1-1; 8 positions match TRBD1. CDR3 length equals 14 residues. V shed 1 base and J 5 bases; nucleotides not matched to a gene: 3. CDR1 and CDR2 from the germline V gene are MNHNY and SVGAGI (reference sequence). The DNA for the CDR3 is TGTGCCAGCAGTTACTACAGGGGGAGTACTGAAGCTTTCTTT. Translated, it gives CASSYYRGSTEAFF.

J is TRBJ1-2 and V is TRBV7-2; a possible D gene is TRBD1 (6 bases). CDR3 length equals 15 residues. V lost 1 base and J lost 5, with 14 bases in between. The germline CDR1 and CDR2 sequences are SGHTA and FQGNSA. The CDR3 sequence is CASSLGTGYIYGYTF. The CDR3 DNA is TGTGCCAGCAGCTTAGGCACAGGGTATATTTATGGCTACACCTTC.

This chain uses TRBV10-3 with TRBJ1-5, with D tentatively TRBD1 (6 bases). Germline CDR1 ENHRY, CDR2 SYGVKD. V lost 6 bases and J 1 base, leaving 10 bases between the germline ends. This CDR3 comprises 14 residues. The CDR3 nucleotides are TGTGCCATCAGCAGTCAGGGGAGCAATCAGCCCCAGCATTTT. It translates to CAISSQGSNQPQHF.

The chain carries TRBV11-2 and TRBJ1-5; no reliable D call. The CDR3 has 13 amino acids. CDR1 and CDR2 (germline): SGHAT, FQNNGV. Trimming cost V 4 bases and J 4 bases, with 8 bases left between them. In DNA form, the CDR3 reads TGTGCCAGCAGCTCGGACCGGAATCAGCCCCAGCATTTT. This translates into CASSSDRNQPQHF.

The chain employs TRBV18 and TRBJ2-1; D ambiguous. Between the trimmed V and J ends, which lost 6 bases and 11 bases, there was a span of 17 bases. CDR3 length: 13 residues. Looked up from germline, CDR1 is KGHSH and CDR2 is LQKENI. This CDR3 reads CASSPGEAVKQFF. In DNA, the CDR3 is TGTGCCAGCTCCCCAGGAGAGGCCGTGAAGCAGTTCTTC. The complete variable domain, with remaining parts taken from reference TRBV18 and TRBJ2-1, reads NAGVMQNPRHLVRRRGQEARLRCSPMKGHSHVYWYRQLPEEGLKFMVYLQKENIIDESGMPKERFSAEFPKEGPSILRIQQVVRGDSAAYFCASSPGEAVKQFFGPGTRLTVL.

CDR3 loop: CASSSGTVAYEQYF. The CDR3 DNA reads TGTGCCAGTAGTTCCGGGACAGTCGCCTACGAGCAGTACTTC. The genes are TRBV19 and TRBJ2-7; TRBD1 agrees at 7 bases. V lost 5 bases, J lost 2 bases, and 6 bases stayed unmatched. The CDR3 is 14 amino acids. Germline V gene data show CDR1 as LNHDA and CDR2 as SQIVND (reference sequence).

This chain links TRBV5-6 with TRBJ1-5; no definite D call. The germline V gene has CDR1 SGHDT and CDR2 YYEEEE. Between the trimmed V and J ends, which lost 3 bases and 7 bases, there was a span of 11 bases. CDR3 length: 13 residues. CDR3 protein: CASSWEPGQPQHF. The CDR3 bases are TGTGCCAGCAGCTGGGAGCCAGGACAGCCCCAGCATTTT. Complete variable domain (other parts from reference TRBV5-6 and TRBJ1-5): DAGVTQSPTHLIKTRGQQVTLRCSPKSGHDTVSWYQQALGQGPQFIFQYYEEEERQRGNFPDRFSGHQFPNYSSELNVNALLLGDSALYLCASSWEPGQPQHFGDGTRLSIL.

V and J are TRBV19 and TRBJ1-4; 8 nucleotides match TRBD1. CDR3 length: 16 residues. V shed 3 bases, J shed 3 bases, and the junction held 6 bases outside the gene matches. Germline V gives CDR1 LNHDA, CDR2 SQIVND (reference sequence). The CDR3 DNA follows: TGTGCCAGTAGTATCCGGCAGGGGGCGGCTAATGAAAAACTGTTTTTT. Translating gives CASSIRQGAANEKLFF.

This rearrangement joins TRBV29-1 to TRBJ1-3, with D possibly being TRBD1 (5 bases). V lost 2 bases and J 1 base, leaving 30 bases between the germline ends. This CDR3 contains 21 residues. Per the germline V gene, CDR1 is SQVTM and CDR2 is ANQGSEA. In DNA, the CDR3 is TGCAGCGTTGAAATCATTGGGGTAGGGGAGCGGATATCATCTTCTGGAAACACCATATATTTT. Translating it yields CSVEIIGVGERISSSGNTIYF.

This chain uses TRBV6-5 with TRBJ1-1; 7 bases are a match to TRBD1. The CDR3 is 14 residues long. Germline CDR1 is MNHEY and CDR2 is SVGAGI. J was trimmed by 2 bases and V by 3 bases; bases with no gene match: 3. CDR3 residues: CASSYDRANTEAFF. The CDR3 nucleotides read TGTGCCAGCAGTTATGACAGGGCCAACACTGAAGCTTTCTTT.

In this sample, this clone turned up once. J is TRBJ2-1 and V is TRBV27, with a possible D match to TRBD1 (6 bases). V was trimmed by 2 bases and J by 2 bases, leaving 16 bases between them. This CDR3 has 17 residues. Looked up from germline, CDR1 is MNHEY and CDR2 is SMNVEV (reference sequence). The CDR3 coding sequence is TGTGCCAGCAGTTTAGGGGGCGGTAAGACCCCCTACAATGAGCAGTTCTTC. Its translation is CASSLGGGKTPYNEQFF.

CDR3 coding DNA: TGCGCCAGCAGTTCAGGGTATCAGCCCCAGCATTTT. Amino acid sequence: CASSSGYQPQHF. The chain recombines TRBV10-1 with TRBJ1-5, with a possible D match to TRBD1 (5 bases). Trimming cost V 5 bases and J 5 bases, with 7 bases left between them. In germline, CDR1 is WNHNN, CDR2 SYGVQD (reference sequence). The CDR3 spans 12 residues.